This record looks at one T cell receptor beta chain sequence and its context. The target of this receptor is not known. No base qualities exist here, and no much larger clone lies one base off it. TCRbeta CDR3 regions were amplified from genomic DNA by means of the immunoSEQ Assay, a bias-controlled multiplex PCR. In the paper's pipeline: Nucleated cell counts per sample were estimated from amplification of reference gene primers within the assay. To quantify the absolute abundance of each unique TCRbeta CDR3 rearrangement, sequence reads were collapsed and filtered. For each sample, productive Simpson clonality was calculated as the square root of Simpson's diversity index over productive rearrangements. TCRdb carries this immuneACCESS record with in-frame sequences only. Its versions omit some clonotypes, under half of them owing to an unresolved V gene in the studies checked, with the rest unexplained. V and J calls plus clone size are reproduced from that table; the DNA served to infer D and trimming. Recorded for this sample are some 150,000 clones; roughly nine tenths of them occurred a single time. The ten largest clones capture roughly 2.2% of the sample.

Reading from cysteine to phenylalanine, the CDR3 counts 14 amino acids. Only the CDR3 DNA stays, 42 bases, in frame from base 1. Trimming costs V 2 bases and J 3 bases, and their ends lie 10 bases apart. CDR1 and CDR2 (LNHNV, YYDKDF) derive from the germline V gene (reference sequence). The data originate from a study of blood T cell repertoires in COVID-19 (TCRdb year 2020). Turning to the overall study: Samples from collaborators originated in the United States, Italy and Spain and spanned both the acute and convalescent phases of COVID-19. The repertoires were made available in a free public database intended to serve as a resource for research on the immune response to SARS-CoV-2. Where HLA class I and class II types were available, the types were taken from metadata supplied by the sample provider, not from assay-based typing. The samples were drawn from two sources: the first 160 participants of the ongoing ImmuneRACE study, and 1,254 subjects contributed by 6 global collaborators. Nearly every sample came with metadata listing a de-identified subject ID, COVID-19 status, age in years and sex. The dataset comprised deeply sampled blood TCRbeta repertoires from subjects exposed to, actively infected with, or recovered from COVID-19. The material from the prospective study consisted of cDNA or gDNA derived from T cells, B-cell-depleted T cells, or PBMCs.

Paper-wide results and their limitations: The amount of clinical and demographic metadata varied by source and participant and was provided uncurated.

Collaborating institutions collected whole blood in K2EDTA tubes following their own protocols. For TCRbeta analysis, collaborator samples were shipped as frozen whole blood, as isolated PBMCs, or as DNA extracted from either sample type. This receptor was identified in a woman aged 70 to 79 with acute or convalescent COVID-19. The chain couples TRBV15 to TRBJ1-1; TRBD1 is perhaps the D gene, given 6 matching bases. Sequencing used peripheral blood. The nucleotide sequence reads TGTGCCACCAGCAGACAAAACAGGGACACTGAAGCTTTCTTT. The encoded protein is CATSRQNRDTEAFF.